This entry describes one T cell receptor (beta chain). The CDR3 totals 18 residues. The germline gives CDR1 SGHAT, CDR2 FQNNGV. V trimming: 1 base; J trimming: 7 bases; junction bases outside the gene matches: 13. The source of the sample is a study of tumor-infiltrating lymphocytes in glioblastoma multiforme. Three nested ARM-PCR rounds with V-beta and C-beta primers built TCRB libraries. No unique molecular identifiers were described for these TCRB libraries. Via MiXCR, TCRdb re-called the multiplex PCR reads, giving one row per CDR3 protein. The sample records about 15,000 distinct CDR3 sequences, 55% to 75% being singletons.

J is TRBJ2-1 and V is TRBV11-2; 10 bases align to TRBD2. This TCR came from a male donor with glioblastoma. Sequencing was performed on brain tumor tissue. CDR3 DNA sequence: TGTGCCAGCAGCTTAGTTTTTCGGGCTAGCGGGAGTTTAAATGAGCAGTTCTTC. Protein product: CASSLVFRASGSLNEQFF. Full variable domain (missing parts from reference TRBV11-2 and TRBJ2-1): EAGVAQSPRYKIIEKRQSVAFWCNPISGHATLYWYQQILGQGPKLLIQFQNNGVVDDSQLPKDRFSAERLKGVDSTLKIQPAKLEDSAVYLCASSLVFRASGSLNEQFFGPGTRLTVL.